These 3 T cell receptor beta chains were sequenced from one sample in a study of OX40 agonist ivuxolimab in advanced cancers. The method was immunoSEQ multiplex PCR; TCRdb's version includes in-frame clones alone and lacks a portion of them. The table lists around 100,000 clones, under 95% of them singletons, with 0.45% to 0.65% in the top ten. The specimen comprised CD4+ or CD8+ T cells sorted from blood, sampled in a trial of the OX40 agonist ivuxolimab. The receptors stem from an adult with an advanced solid tumor such as melanoma, head and neck, liver or kidney cancer.

The chain carries TRBV29-1 and TRBJ2-1; 10 nucleotides agree with TRBD2. V was pared by 3 bases and J by 10 bases, with 9 bases of the junction left unmatched. This CDR3 is 14 amino acids long. Per the germline V gene, CDR1 is SQVTM and CDR2 is ANQGSEA. CDR3 bases: TGCAGCGTTGACCCCCTAGCGGGAGTGAAAGAGCAGTTCTTC. Its translation: CSVDPLAGVKEQFF.

The genes are TRBV28 and TRBJ1-2; the D gene is possibly TRBD1 (5 bases). The CDR3 is 12 residues long. V was cut by 6 bases and J by 7 bases, with 12 bases left in between. The germline V gene encodes CDR1 MDHEN and CDR2 SYDVKM. As DNA, the CDR3 is TGTGCCAGCAGCCCCAACAGGTCTGGCTACACCTTC. This codes for CASSPNRSGYTF.

This clone was counted a single time. The chain links TRBV2 to TRBJ1-5; the D gene is possibly TRBD1 (6 bases). V was pared by 6 bases and J by 1 base, with 16 bases between. Germline V gene data show CDR1 as SNHLY and CDR2 as FYNNEI. The CDR3 runs 16 residues. In DNA, the CDR3 is TGTGCCAGCAGGCAACAGGGTTTGATGAGCAATCAGCCCCAGCATTTT. Its translation: CASRQQGLMSNQPQHF. Full variable domain (outside the CDR3, taken from reference TRBV2 and TRBJ1-5): EPEVTQTPSHQVTQMGQEVILRCVPISNHLYFYWYRQILGQKVEFLVSFYNNEISEKSEIFDDQFSVERPDGSNFTLKIRSTKLEDSAMYFCASRQQGLMSNQPQHFGDGTRLSIL.